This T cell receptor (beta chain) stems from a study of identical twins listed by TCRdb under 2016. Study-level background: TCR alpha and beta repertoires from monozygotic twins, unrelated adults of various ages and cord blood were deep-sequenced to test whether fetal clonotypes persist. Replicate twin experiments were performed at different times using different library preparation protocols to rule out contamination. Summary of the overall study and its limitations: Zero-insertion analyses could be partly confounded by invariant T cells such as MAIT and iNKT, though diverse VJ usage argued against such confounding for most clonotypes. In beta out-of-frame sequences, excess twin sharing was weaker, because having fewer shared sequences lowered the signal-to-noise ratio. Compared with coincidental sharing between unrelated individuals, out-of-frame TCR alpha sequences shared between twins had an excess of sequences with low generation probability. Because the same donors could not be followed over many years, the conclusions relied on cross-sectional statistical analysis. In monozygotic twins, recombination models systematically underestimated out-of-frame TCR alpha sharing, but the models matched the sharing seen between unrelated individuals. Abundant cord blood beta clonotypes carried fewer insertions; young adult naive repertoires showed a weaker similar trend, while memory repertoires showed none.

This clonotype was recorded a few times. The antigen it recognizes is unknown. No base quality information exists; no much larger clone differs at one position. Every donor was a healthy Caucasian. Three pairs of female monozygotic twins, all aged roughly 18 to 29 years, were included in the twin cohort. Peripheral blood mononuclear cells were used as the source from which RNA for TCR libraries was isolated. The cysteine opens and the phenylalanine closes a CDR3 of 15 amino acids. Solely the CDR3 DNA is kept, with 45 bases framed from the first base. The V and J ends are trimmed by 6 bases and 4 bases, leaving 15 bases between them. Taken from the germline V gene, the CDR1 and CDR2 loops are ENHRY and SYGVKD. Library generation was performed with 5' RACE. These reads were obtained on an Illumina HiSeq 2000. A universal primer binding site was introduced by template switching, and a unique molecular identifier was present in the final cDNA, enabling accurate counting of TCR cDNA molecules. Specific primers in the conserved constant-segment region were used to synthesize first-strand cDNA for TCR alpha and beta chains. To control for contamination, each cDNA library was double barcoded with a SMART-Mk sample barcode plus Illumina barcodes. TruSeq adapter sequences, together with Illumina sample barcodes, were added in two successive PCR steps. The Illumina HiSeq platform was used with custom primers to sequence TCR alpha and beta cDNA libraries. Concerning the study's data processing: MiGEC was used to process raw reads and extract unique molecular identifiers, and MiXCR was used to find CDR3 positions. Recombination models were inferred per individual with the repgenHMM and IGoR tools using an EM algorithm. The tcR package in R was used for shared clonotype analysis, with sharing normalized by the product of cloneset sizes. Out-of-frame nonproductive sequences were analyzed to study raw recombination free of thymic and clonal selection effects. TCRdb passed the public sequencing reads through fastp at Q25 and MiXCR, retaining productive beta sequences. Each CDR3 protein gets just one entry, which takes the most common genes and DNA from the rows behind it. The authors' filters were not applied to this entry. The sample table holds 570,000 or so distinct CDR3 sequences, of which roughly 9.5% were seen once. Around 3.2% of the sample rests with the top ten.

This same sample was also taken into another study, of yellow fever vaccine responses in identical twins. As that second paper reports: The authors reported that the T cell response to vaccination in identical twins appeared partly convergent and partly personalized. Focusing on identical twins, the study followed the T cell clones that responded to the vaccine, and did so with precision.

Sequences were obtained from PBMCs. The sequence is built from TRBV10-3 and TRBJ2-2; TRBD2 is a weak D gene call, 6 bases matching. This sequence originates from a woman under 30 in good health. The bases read TGTGCCATCAGGGATCGGGGGACCATCACCGGGGAGCTGTTTTTT. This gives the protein CAIRDRGTITGELFF.